These T cell receptor beta chains were read from a single sample in a study of spatial heterogeneity in lung cancer. A single record per CDR3 protein comes from TCRdb applying MiXCR to the 5' RACE reads. The table lists some 7,900 distinct CDR3 sequences, 6.5% to 9% of them singletons. The sample consisted of lung tumor tissue, taken at surgery. All receptors come from a female donor with early-stage non-small cell lung cancer. Each CDR3 is given with its conserved first and last residue. Each record gives: clone size, D gene, V gene, J gene, CDR3 protein, CDR3 DNA. A D gene is named only where the DNA matches it firmly. Size is stated for part of the rows, as once, few or many counts, or as a class when the clone is expanded.

abundance: medium-sized
d_gene: -
v_gene: TRBV3-1
j_gene: TRBJ2-3
CDR3aa: CASSQSGRAQYF
CDR3nt: TGTGCCAGCAGCCAATCCGGACGAGCGCAGTATTTT

abundance: -
d_gene: -
v_gene: TRBV9
j_gene: TRBJ2-3
CDR3aa: CASSVVDEAQYF
CDR3nt: TGTGCCAGCAGCGTAGTAGATGAGGCGCAGTATTTT

abundance: many
d_gene: -
v_gene: TRBV11-2
j_gene: TRBJ2-5
CDR3aa: CASSLGSYRSQETQYF
CDR3nt: TGTGCCAGCAGCTTAGGGAGTTACCGCAGCCAAGAGACCCAGTACTTC

abundance: many
d_gene: -
v_gene: TRBV7-2
j_gene: TRBJ2-7
CDR3aa: CASSLALGLEQYF
CDR3nt: TGTGCCAGCAGCTTAGCGCTCGGGTTAGAGCAGTACTTC

abundance: many
d_gene: -
v_gene: TRBV2
j_gene: TRBJ2-3
CDR3aa: CASTDGGPTQYF
CDR3nt: TGTGCCAGCACTGACGGAGGGCCTACGCAGTATTTT

abundance: many
d_gene: -
v_gene: TRBV5-1
j_gene: TRBJ2-1
CDR3aa: CASSLSLAGEQFF
CDR3nt: TGCGCCAGCAGCTTGTCACTAGCTGGTGAGCAGTTCTTC

abundance: medium-sized
d_gene: TRBD2
v_gene: TRBV9
j_gene: TRBJ2-7
CDR3aa: CASSAMDAGGEQYF
CDR3nt: TGTGCCAGCAGCGCCATGGACGCGGGAGGCGAGCAGTACTTC

abundance: medium-sized
d_gene: -
v_gene: TRBV5-6
j_gene: TRBJ1-4
CDR3aa: CASSLDSDEKLFF
CDR3nt: TGTGCCAGCAGCTTGGACAGTGATGAAAAACTGTTTTTT

abundance: many
d_gene: -
v_gene: TRBV29-1
j_gene: TRBJ1-4
CDR3aa: CSVAAVAGEKLFF
CDR3nt: TGCAGCGTTGCGGCAGTGGCAGGTGAAAAACTGTTTTTT

abundance: few
d_gene: -
v_gene: TRBV5-1
j_gene: TRBJ2-1
CDR3aa: CASSLRADEQFF
CDR3nt: TGCGCCAGCAGCTTGAGAGCGGATGAGCAGTTCTTC

abundance: medium-sized
d_gene: -
v_gene: TRBV4-1
j_gene: TRBJ2-7
CDR3aa: CASSQDSPRVLSYEQYF
CDR3nt: TGCGCCAGCAGCCAAGATTCTCCACGGGTTCTCTCCTACGAGCAGTACTTC

abundance: many
d_gene: -
v_gene: TRBV14
j_gene: TRBJ2-1
CDR3aa: CASSPRDSHEQFF
CDR3nt: TGTGCCAGCAGCCCCCGGGACTCCCATGAGCAGTTCTTC

abundance: -
d_gene: -
v_gene: TRBV20-1
j_gene: TRBJ2-3
CDR3aa: CSARDRASGTDTQYF
CDR3nt: TGCAGTGCTAGAGATCGCGCTAGCGGCACAGATACGCAGTATTTT

abundance: medium-sized
d_gene: -
v_gene: TRBV3-1
j_gene: TRBJ2-3
CDR3aa: CASSQGARKVYTDTQYF
CDR3nt: TGTGCCAGCAGCCAAGGGGCACGGAAGGTCTACACAGATACGCAGTATTTT

abundance: -
d_gene: -
v_gene: TRBV28
j_gene: TRBJ1-2
CDR3aa: CAIVSSGDGYTF
CDR3nt: TGTGCCATCGTCTCCTCTGGAGATGGCTACACCTTC

abundance: -
d_gene: -
v_gene: TRBV30
j_gene: TRBJ1-2
CDR3aa: CAWSGASHYGYTF
CDR3nt: TGTGCCTGGAGTGGAGCCAGTCACTATGGCTACACCTTC

abundance: many
d_gene: TRBD2
v_gene: TRBV12-3/TRBV12-4
j_gene: TRBJ2-3
CDR3aa: CASSFAGVLADTQYF
CDR3nt: TGTGCCAGCAGTTTTGCGGGAGTATTGGCAGATACGCAGTATTTT

abundance: medium-sized
d_gene: -
v_gene: TRBV19
j_gene: TRBJ2-3
CDR3aa: CASEGDTQYF
CDR3nt: TGTGCCAGTGAGGGGGATACGCAGTATTTT

abundance: many
d_gene: TRBD2
v_gene: TRBV7-2
j_gene: TRBJ2-4
CDR3aa: CASSRIGTSGNIQYF
CDR3nt: TGTGCCAGCAGCCGAATCGGGACTAGCGGGAACATTCAGTACTTC

abundance: -
d_gene: -
v_gene: TRBV4-1
j_gene: TRBJ1-5
CDR3aa: CASSPLAGRHQPQHF
CDR3nt: TGCGCCAGCAGCCCCCTGGCGGGACGCCATCAGCCCCAGCATTTT

abundance: many
d_gene: -
v_gene: TRBV5-1
j_gene: TRBJ2-6
CDR3aa: CASSWGGHSSNSGANVLTF
CDR3nt: TGCGCCAGCAGCTGGGGGGGACATTCCTCCAACTCTGGGGCCAACGTCCTGACTTTC

abundance: many
d_gene: -
v_gene: TRBV7-9
j_gene: TRBJ1-4
CDR3aa: CASSLNRDLNEKLFF
CDR3nt: TGTGCCAGCAGCCTAAACCGGGACTTGAATGAAAAACTGTTTTTT

abundance: medium-sized
d_gene: -
v_gene: TRBV29-1
j_gene: TRBJ1-4
CDR3aa: CSVADSTTNEKLFF
CDR3nt: TGCAGCGTTGCTGACAGTACAACTAATGAAAAACTGTTTTTT

abundance: many
d_gene: -
v_gene: TRBV6-5
j_gene: TRBJ1-2
CDR3aa: CASSYDRTAYGYTF
CDR3nt: TGTGCCAGCAGTTACGATCGGACGGCCTATGGCTACACCTTC

abundance: many
d_gene: -
v_gene: TRBV7-3
j_gene: TRBJ2-7
CDR3aa: CASSLTRVDEQYF
CDR3nt: TGTGCCAGCAGCTTAACAAGGGTCGACGAGCAGTACTTC

abundance: many
d_gene: -
v_gene: TRBV12-3/TRBV12-4
j_gene: TRBJ2-3
CDR3aa: CASSWVADTQYF
CDR3nt: TGTGCCAGCAGTTGGGTGGCGGATACGCAGTATTTT

abundance: medium-sized
d_gene: -
v_gene: TRBV10-3
j_gene: TRBJ2-3
CDR3aa: CAISEGGGLTDTQYF
CDR3nt: TGTGCCATCAGTGAGGGCGGCGGCCTCACAGATACGCAGTATTTT

abundance: many
d_gene: TRBD1
v_gene: TRBV15
j_gene: TRBJ2-7
CDR3aa: CATSRDGQGSIYEQYF
CDR3nt: TGTGCCACCAGCAGAGATGGACAGGGGTCAATCTACGAGCAGTACTTC

abundance: -
d_gene: -
v_gene: TRBV29-1
j_gene: TRBJ2-7
CDR3aa: CSVEVPRHRPYEQYF
CDR3nt: TGCAGCGTTGAGGTGCCCAGACACCGACCCTACGAGCAGTACTTC

abundance: many
d_gene: -
v_gene: TRBV20-1
j_gene: TRBJ2-7
CDR3aa: CSAEGRAGYEQYF
CDR3nt: TGCAGTGCAGAGGGGCGGGCTGGCTACGAGCAGTACTTC

abundance: -
d_gene: TRBD1
v_gene: TRBV16
j_gene: TRBJ2-7
CDR3aa: CASSPGTGGKYF
CDR3nt: TGTGCCAGCAGCCCCGGGACAGGGGGCAAGTACTTC

abundance: many
d_gene: -
v_gene: TRBV5-1
j_gene: TRBJ2-6
CDR3aa: CASSLEGTGSGANVLTF
CDR3nt: TGCGCCAGCAGCTTGGAAGGGACCGGCTCTGGGGCCAACGTCCTGACTTTC

abundance: many
d_gene: -
v_gene: TRBV15
j_gene: TRBJ2-1
CDR3aa: CATSRETGFNEQFF
CDR3nt: TGTGCCACCAGCAGAGAGACGGGGTTCAATGAGCAGTTCTTC

abundance: many
d_gene: -
v_gene: TRBV28
j_gene: TRBJ1-2
CDR3aa: CASSLWGAAYGYTF
CDR3nt: TGTGCCAGCAGTTTATGGGGAGCTGCTTATGGCTACACCTTC

abundance: many
d_gene: -
v_gene: TRBV7-8
j_gene: TRBJ2-2
CDR3aa: CASRVVVDTGELFF
CDR3nt: TGTGCCAGCAGAGTCGTTGTGGACACCGGGGAGCTGTTTTTT

abundance: many
d_gene: -
v_gene: TRBV20-1
j_gene: TRBJ2-2
CDR3aa: CSAGSRNTFGELFF
CDR3nt: TGCAGTGCCGGTAGCCGTAACACTTTCGGGGAGCTGTTTTTT

abundance: medium-sized
d_gene: -
v_gene: TRBV20-1
j_gene: TRBJ1-5
CDR3aa: CSARDPGGAGNQPQHF
CDR3nt: TGCAGTGCTAGAGACCCTGGGGGCGCGGGCAATCAGCCCCAGCATTTT

abundance: few
d_gene: TRBD1
v_gene: TRBV10-3
j_gene: TRBJ2-1
CDR3aa: CAISGTGTGSDEQFF
CDR3nt: TGTGCCATCAGTGGAACCGGGACAGGGAGCGATGAGCAGTTCTTC

abundance: -
d_gene: TRBD1
v_gene: TRBV20-1
j_gene: TRBJ1-5
CDR3aa: CSAQDRGRVNQPQHF
CDR3nt: TGCAGTGCTCAAGACAGGGGTAGGGTCAATCAGCCCCAGCATTTT

abundance: many
d_gene: -
v_gene: TRBV12-3/TRBV12-4
j_gene: TRBJ1-2
CDR3aa: CASSTQGGGYTF
CDR3nt: TGTGCCAGCAGTACCCAGGGTGGCGGCTACACCTTC

abundance: medium-sized
d_gene: -
v_gene: TRBV27
j_gene: TRBJ2-1
CDR3aa: CASSYTSYRDSSNKQFF
CDR3nt: TGTGCCAGCAGTTACACCTCGTACCGGGATTCTAGTAACAAGCAGTTCTTC

abundance: many
d_gene: TRBD2
v_gene: TRBV12-3/TRBV12-4
j_gene: TRBJ2-2
CDR3aa: CASMSGSLGTGELFF
CDR3nt: TGTGCCAGCATGAGCGGGAGTCTGGGCACCGGGGAGCTGTTTTTT

abundance: medium-sized
d_gene: TRBD1
v_gene: TRBV18
j_gene: TRBJ1-1
CDR3aa: CASSPRQGALGTEAFF
CDR3nt: TGTGCCAGCTCACCTCGACAGGGGGCGCTTGGCACTGAAGCTTTCTTT